This TCR beta chain was captured in a study of blood T cell repertoires in COVID-19. Study-level information: PBMCs, B-cell-depleted T cells, or T cells provided the cDNA or gDNA that made up the material.

Per the study methods: Amplifying reference gene primers gave estimates of nucleated cell counts. Repertoires were generated with immunoSEQ multiplex PCR, while TCRdb's copy carries only in-frame clones and drops some. Clonal size and the V and J genes are those of that table, whereas D and trimming came from the DNA. There are roughly 150,000 clones in the sample; 80% to 90% occur only once, and under 3.5% lies in the top ten. V lost 4 bases and J lost 5; bases outside the gene matches: 6. CDR3 length equals 14 residues. From germline, CDR1 is SGHTA and CDR2 FQGNSA. The clonotype was recovered from a woman older than 75 with COVID-19, enrolled during active disease. The chain uses TRBV7-2 and TRBJ2-7; the match to TRBD1 covers 9 bases. The sample comprised peripheral blood. This chain's CDR3 is CASSSPGQGDEQYF. The DNA of the CDR3 is TGTGCCAGCAGCTCTCCGGGACAGGGAGACGAGCAGTACTTC.